This T cell receptor beta chain is drawn from a study of control samples from healthy donors and cancer patients. CDR3 length: 16 amino acids. Trimming took 4 bases from V and 5 from J; bases not matched to a gene: 5. The germline V gene encodes CDR1 SGHRS and CDR2 YFSETQ. TCRdb's copy holds only in-frame clones and misses some; the assay was immunoSEQ multiplex PCR. This table has 11,000 to 15,000 clones, 60% to 85% appearing once. The rearrangement uses TRBV5-1 and TRBJ2-3, with 15 nucleotides matching TRBD2. This receptor was taken from a female donor with lung cancer. Material: formalin-fixed, paraffin-embedded tissue. The CDR3 sequence is CASSPGLAGGQDTQYF. The CDR3 nucleotides read TGCGCCAGCAGCCCTGGACTAGCGGGGGGGCAAGATACGCAGTATTTT. Full variable domain (missing parts from reference TRBV5-1 and TRBJ2-3): KAGVTQTPRYLIKTRGQQVTLSCSPISGHRSVSWYQQTPGQGLQFLFEYFSETQRNKGNFPGRFSGRQFSNSRSEMNVSTLELGDSALYLCASSPGLAGGQDTQYFGPGTRLTVL.